One sample yielded the 15 T cell receptor beta chains listed below, sequenced in a study of blood T cell repertoires in COVID-19. Assay: immunoSEQ multiplex PCR; the TCRdb copy retains only in-frame clones and omits some. The data contain around 290,000 clones, approximately 93% of them singletons. The sequenced sample consisted of peripheral blood. Every receptor here comes from a woman aged 25 to 39 with COVID-19, enrolled during active disease.

This chain joins TRBV9 and TRBJ1-2, with TRBD1 as a possible D gene (6 bases). In germline, CDR1 is SGDLS, CDR2 YYNGEE. The CDR3 is 14 residues long. V was cut by 0 bases and J by 8 bases, with 14 bases left in between. CDR3 residues: CASSVDGQKQGYTF. In nucleotides, the CDR3 is TGTGCCAGCAGCGTAGATGGACAGAAGCAAGGCTACACCTTC.

V usage is TRBV5-4 and J usage is TRBJ2-1; 9 nucleotides match TRBD2. The ends lost 3 bases at V and 8 bases at J; junction bases unmatched: 9. Germline V gene sequence: CDR1 SGHNT, CDR2 YYREEE (reference sequence). The CDR3 is 15 residues long. CDR3 loop: CASSYIAGVADEQFF. The DNA for the CDR3 is TGTGCCAGCAGCTATATAGCGGGAGTAGCGGATGAGCAGTTCTTC.

J is TRBJ1-1 and V is TRBV5-5; tentative D call: TRBD1 (6 bases). The CDR3 is made up of 14 amino acids. Trimming stripped 4 bases from V and 4 bases from J, with 14 bases between. The germline CDR1 and CDR2 sequences are SGHKS and YYEKEE (reference sequence). CDR3 sequence: CASSLYRVGTEAFF. The CDR3 nucleotides read TGTGCCAGCAGCCTATACAGGGTGGGCACTGAAGCTTTCTTT.

This chain uses TRBV19 with TRBJ2-3; 11 bases fit TRBD1. The CDR3 covers 16 residues. J gave up 5 bases and V 6 bases, and 10 bases lay outside the gene matches. In germline, CDR1 is LNHDA, CDR2 SQIVND (reference sequence). CDR3 nucleotides: TGTGCCAGTAGCCACCCGGGACAGGGGGAGGGAGATACGCAGTATTTT. This encodes CASSHPGQGEGDTQYF.

The chain joins TRBV5-5 to TRBJ1-1; 8 bases map to TRBD1. Germline V gives CDR1 SGHKS, CDR2 YYEKEE (reference sequence). V was clipped by 3 bases and J by 11 bases; unmatched bases: 6. This CDR3 has 12 amino acids. CDR3 sequence: CASSSSGQAAFF. CDR3 coding DNA: TGTGCCAGCAGCTCGTCGGGACAGGCGGCTTTCTTT. Combining the CDR3 with reference TRBV5-5 and TRBJ1-1 gives the whole variable domain DAGVTQSPTHLIKTRGQQVTLRCSPISGHKSVSWYQQVLGQGPQFIFQYYEKEERGRGNFPDRFSARQFPNYSSELNVNALLLGDSALYLCASSSSGQAAFFGQGTRLTVV.

This chain links TRBV3-1 (or the pseudogene TRBV3-2) with TRBJ1-1; D is possibly TRBD1 (5 bases). The germline V gene encodes CDR1 LGHDT and CDR2 YNNKEL (reference sequence). The V gene lost 7 bases and the J gene lost 2 bases, with 14 bases spanning the gap. The CDR3 is 14 residues long. CDR3 sequence (DNA): TGTGCCAGCAACATGGGGGGGATAAACACTGAAGCTTTCTTT. Translation gives CASNMGGINTEAFF.

This sequence joins TRBV10-3 and TRBJ2-2; 9 positions match TRBD2. CDR1 and CDR2 from the germline V gene are ENHRY and SYGVKD. Trimming removed 6 bases from V and 0 bases from J; junction bases left unmatched: 8. CDR3 length: 17 residues. The CDR3 bases are TGTGCCATCAGGTCTATCCTAGCGGGACCGAACACCGGGGAGCTGTTTTTT. It specifies CAIRSILAGPNTGELFF.

The rearrangement joins TRBV9 to TRBJ2-1; 10 positions agree with TRBD1. With V trimmed by 4 bases and J by 10 bases, 11 bases remained unmatched. Germline values: CDR1 SGDLS, CDR2 YYNGEE. CDR3 length: 15 amino acids. CDR3 region: CASSLRQGALGEQFF. In nucleotides, the CDR3 is TGTGCCAGCAGCCTTCGACAGGGGGCTCTGGGGGAGCAGTTCTTC.

As DNA, the CDR3 is TGTGCCAGCAAGGCAGGGTTAGGCTACACCTTC. Translating it yields CASKAGLGYTF. The genes are TRBV6-5 and TRBJ1-2; D is perhaps TRBD1 (5 bases). V was cut by 7 bases and J by 8 bases, with 11 bases left in between. CDR1 MNHEY and CDR2 SVGAGI come from the germline V gene. This CDR3 spans 11 amino acids.

Here the CDR3 reads CASSPRSSQETQYF. CDR3 in DNA: TGTGCCAGCAGCCCCCGAAGTAGCCAAGAGACCCAGTACTTC. The chain uses TRBV9 and TRBJ2-5, with D uncertain. CDR1 is SGDLS and CDR2 is YYNGEE in the germline V gene. CDR3 length equals 14 residues. Trimming shortened V by 4 bases and J by 1 base, and 11 bases separated the two germline ends. Together with reference TRBV9 and TRBJ2-5, the CDR3 gives the full variable domain: DSGVTQTPKHLITATGQRVTLRCSPRSGDLSVYWYQQSLDQGLQFLIQYYNGEERAKGNILERFSAQQFPDLHSELNLSSLELGDSALYFCASSPRSSQETQYFGPGTRLLVL.

The V and J genes are TRBV6-2 or TRBV6-3 and TRBJ1-1; D is ambiguous. This CDR3 is built from 15 residues. Trimming pared 2 bases from V and 5 bases from J, leaving 15 bases between. Germline V gene lookup returns CDR1 MNHEY and CDR2 SVGEGT. The CDR3 DNA follows: TGTGCCAGCAGTTACGGTGAGGGTTGGACGACTGAAGCTTTCTTT. Amino acid sequence: CASSYGEGWTTEAFF.

The chain links TRBV5-5 to TRBJ1-4; the D is unclear. The CDR3 spans 13 residues. Trimming cost V 2 bases and J 8 bases, with 10 bases left between them. The germline gives CDR1 SGHKS, CDR2 YYEKEE (reference sequence). CDR3 sequence: CASSFGTEEKLFF. CDR3 DNA: TGTGCCAGCAGCTTCGGTACCGAGGAAAAACTGTTTTTT.

This clone was found many times. This chain joins TRBV7-2 and TRBJ1-4; no firm D call. CDR3 length: 15 residues. Germline CDR1 reads SGHTA; CDR2 reads FQGNSA. V lost 2 bases and J 0 bases, leaving 7 bases between the germline ends. The chain's CDR3 is CASSLSHATNEKLFF. The CDR3 DNA is TGTGCCAGCAGCTTATCACACGCAACTAATGAAAAACTGTTTTTT. The full variable domain, with the rest looked up from reference TRBV7-2 and TRBJ1-4, is GAGVSQSPSNKVTEKGKDVELRCDPISGHTALYWYRQSLGQGLEFLIYFQGNSAPDKSGLPSDRFSAERTGGSVSTLTIQRTQQEDSAVYLCASSLSHATNEKLFFGSGTQLSVL.

This chain links TRBV10-3 with TRBJ1-2; TRBD1 is a possible D gene (6 bases). The V gene lost 6 bases and the J gene lost 8 bases, with 16 bases spanning the gap. The CDR3 extends over 13 amino acids. Germline values: CDR1 ENHRY, CDR2 SYGVKD. CDR3 loop: CAISVDSALGYTF. CDR3 in DNA: TGTGCCATCAGCGTGGACAGCGCCCTGGGCTACACCTTC.

The chain employs TRBV3-1 (or the pseudogene TRBV3-2) and TRBJ1-2, with 11 bases lining up with TRBD1. Trimming took 4 bases from V and 6 from J; bases not matched to a gene: 7. This CDR3 region has 15 residues. Germline loops: CDR1 LGHDT, CDR2 YNNKEL (reference sequence). The DNA of the CDR3 is TGTGCCAGCAGCCGGACAGGGGGCGGTGGGAATGGCTACACCTTC. Translating it yields CASSRTGGGGNGYTF.